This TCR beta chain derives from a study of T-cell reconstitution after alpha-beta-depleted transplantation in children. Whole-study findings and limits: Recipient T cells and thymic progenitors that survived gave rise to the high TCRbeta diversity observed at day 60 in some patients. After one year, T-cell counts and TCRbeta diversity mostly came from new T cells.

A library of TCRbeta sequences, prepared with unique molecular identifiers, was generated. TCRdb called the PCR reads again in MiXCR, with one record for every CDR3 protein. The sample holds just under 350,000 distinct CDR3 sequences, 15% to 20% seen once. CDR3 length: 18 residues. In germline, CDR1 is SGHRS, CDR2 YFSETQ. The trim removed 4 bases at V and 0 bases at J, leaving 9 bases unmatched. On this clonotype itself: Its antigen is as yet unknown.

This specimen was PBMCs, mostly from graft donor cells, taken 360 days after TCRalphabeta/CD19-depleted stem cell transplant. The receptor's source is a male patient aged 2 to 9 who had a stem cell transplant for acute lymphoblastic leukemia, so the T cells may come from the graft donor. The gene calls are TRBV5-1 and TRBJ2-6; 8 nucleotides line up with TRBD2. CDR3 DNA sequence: TGCGCCAGCAGCCACGGACTAGCTCGAGTCTCTGGGGCCAACGTCCTGACTTTC. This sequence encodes CASSHGLARVSGANVLTF.